This T cell receptor (beta chain) emerged from a study of identical twins. Study findings and constraints: Sharing of beta out-of-frame sequences by twins showed a weaker excess.

With 5 bases clipped from V and 7 bases from J, the junction kept 12 bases outside the gene matches. CDR1 and CDR2 (germline): SGHVS, FQNEAQ. This CDR3 has 16 amino acids. This clonotype occurred a few times. Its specificity is unknown. A universal primer site was added by template switching, and unique molecular identifiers were carried by the cDNA. TCRdb ran MiXCR on the 5' RACE reads and lists one entry per CDR3 protein. This sample carries approximately 220,000 distinct CDR3 sequences, 6.5% to 8.5% of them seen once, and the ten largest clones take 1.9%. The same specimen was also included in a second study, on yellow fever vaccine responses in identical twins.

Sequencing used memory (CD45RO+) T cells sorted from blood. The TCR originated in a woman between 18 and 29 years old in good health. V is TRBV7-8 and J is TRBJ2-1; 9 bases align to TRBD2. The CDR3 is CASSPHLAGGRNEQFF. The CDR3, as DNA: TGTGCCAGCAGCCCCCACCTTGCGGGGGGGCGTAATGAGCAGTTCTTC.